The clone carrying this TCR beta chain appeared a few times. What it recognizes is unknown. Other DNA sequences within the sample encode an identical CDR3. This sample was included in a study of shared clonotypes between healthy human individuals. Regarding the study as a whole: Richness estimates generally favored naive over memory subsets.

V trimming: 4 bases; J trimming: 1 base; junction bases outside the gene matches: 6. This CDR3 comprises 15 residues. Germline CDR1 reads SGHRS; CDR2 reads YFSETQ. Repertoires were generated with immunoSEQ multiplex PCR, while TCRdb's copy carries only in-frame clones and drops some. The data hold under 850,000 clones, with just under 75% observed a single time. The chain links TRBV5-1 to TRBJ1-2; 8 positions agree with TRBD1. Sequences were obtained from memory CD4+ T cells sorted from blood. The subset here: CD45RA-negative fraction. This sequence was found in a woman in her twenties or thirties in good health. The CDR3 nucleotides are TGCGCCAGCAGCCTAGGGACAGGAGTTAACTATGGCTACACCTTC. It translates to CASSLGTGVNYGYTF. The full variable domain, its missing parts supplied by reference TRBV5-1 and TRBJ1-2, is KAGVTQTPRYLIKTRGQQVTLSCSPISGHRSVSWYQQTPGQGLQFLFEYFSETQRNKGNFPGRFSGRQFSNSRSEMNVSTLELGDSALYLCASSLGTGVNYGYTFGSGTRLTVV.